The clone carrying this T cell receptor (beta chain) has ten or more counts. The antigen is not known. They built TCR cDNA with 5'RACE template switching, a step that put in a universal primer site and UMIs. From the 5' RACE reads, TCRdb called clonotypes with MiXCR, one entry per CDR3 protein. The table shows approximately 330,000 distinct CDR3 sequences, with over 4% occurring only once. Germline V CDR1 and CDR2: SGHTA, FQGNSA. This CDR3 contains 13 residues. Trimming stripped 3 bases from V and 6 bases from J, with 11 bases between. The entry originates in a study of T cells after yellow fever vaccination. Study information: In the case of low-cell-number fractions, SMART-Seq v4 Ultra Low Input was used for preparation.

Study conclusions and caveats: Compared with primary, the secondary response was weaker and peaked at day 5, not 15. Once the booster was given, most primary-vaccination clones reappeared, at more than 95% for CD4 and around 90% for CD8.

The clonotype originates from a man aged 18-30 years who received the YFV17D yellow fever vaccine. V and J are TRBV7-2 and TRBJ1-1; D unresolved. The sample consisted of PBMCs, taken 5 days after the yellow fever booster vaccination. DNA of the CDR3: TGTGCCAGCAGCTTCTCTCGGGGTCCTGAAGCTTTCTTT. As protein: CASSFSRGPEAFF.